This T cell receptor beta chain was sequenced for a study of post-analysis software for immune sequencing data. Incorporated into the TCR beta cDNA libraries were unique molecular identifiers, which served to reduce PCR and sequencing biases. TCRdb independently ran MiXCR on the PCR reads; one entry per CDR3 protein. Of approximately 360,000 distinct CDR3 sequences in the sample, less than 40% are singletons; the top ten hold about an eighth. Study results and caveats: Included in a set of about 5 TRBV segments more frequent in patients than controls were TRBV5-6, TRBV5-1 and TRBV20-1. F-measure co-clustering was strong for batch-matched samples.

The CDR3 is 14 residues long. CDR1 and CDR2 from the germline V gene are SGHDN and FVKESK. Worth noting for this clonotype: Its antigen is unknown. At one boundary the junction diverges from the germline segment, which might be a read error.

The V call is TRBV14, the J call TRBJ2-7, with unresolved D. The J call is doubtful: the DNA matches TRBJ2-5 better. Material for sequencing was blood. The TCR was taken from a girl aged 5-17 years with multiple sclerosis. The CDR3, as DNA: TGTGCCAGCGGTCAAGCCGCGCGGCAAGGGACCCAGTACTTC. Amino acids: CASGQAARQGTQYF.